Listed here are 26 T cell receptor beta chains from one sample, sequenced in a study of tumor and adjacent non-tumor tissue in lung cancer. The library came from three nested PCR rounds adapted from ARM-PCR protocols. TCRdb ran MiXCR on the multiplex PCR reads and lists one entry per CDR3 protein. The sample lists around 140,000 distinct CDR3 sequences; around two thirds were seen once. This sample's RNA came from whole unsorted tissue. The material sequenced was lung tumor tissue. Receptors were obtained from a man in his sixties with small cell lung cancer.

With regard to this clonotype: The CDR3 does not close with the conserved phenylalanine or tryptophan, likely indicating a read error. The chain has TRBV7-8 and TRBJ1-1; 7 bases align to TRBD1. The CDR3 has 12 residues. The germline V gene has CDR1 SGHVS and CDR2 FQNEAQ. The CDR3 here is CVSSRGGQEAFL. The CDR3 nucleotides are TGTGTCAGCAGTCGGGGGGGACAGGAAGCTTTCCTT.

Concerning this clonotype itself: Mismatch with germline at one junction end may stem from a read error. The rearrangement joins TRBV19 to TRBJ1-1, with a weak D call TRBD1 (5 bases). In germline, CDR1 is LNHDA, CDR2 SQIVND (reference sequence). The CDR3 is made up of 13 amino acids. The CDR3 DNA sequence: TGTGCCAGTAGTATGAGGGGATGGACTGAGGCTTTCTTT. Translating gives CASSMRGWTEAFF.

Notes on this clonotype: One end of the junction does not line up with germline, which may come from a read error. DNA of the CDR3: TGTGCCGGCAGTTATGACACCATGAACTCTGAAGCTTTCTTT. This codes for CAGSYDTMNSEAFF. The chain combines TRBV6-6 with TRBJ1-1; D ambiguous. This CDR3 contains 14 residues. Germline V gene lookup returns CDR1 MNHNY and CDR2 SVGAGI (reference sequence).

The V gene is TRBV6-6, the J gene TRBJ1-5; 7 bases are a match to TRBD1. This CDR3 region has 13 residues. J gave up 2 bases and V 7 bases, and 2 bases lay outside the gene matches. Germline V lookup: CDR1 MNHNY, CDR2 SVGAGI (reference sequence). The CDR3 loop is CASNDRGNQPQHF. The CDR3 DNA is TGTGCCAGCAACGACAGGGGCAATCAGCCCCAGCATTTT.

V usage is TRBV5-1 and J usage is TRBJ2-5; D is possibly TRBD2 (6 bases). CDR3 size: 16 residues. V lost 2 bases and J lost 2, with 16 bases in between. Germline assignment: CDR1 SGHRS and CDR2 YFSETQ. Written as DNA, the CDR3 is TGCGCCAGCAGCTTCGGGATAGTGGGAGGTCAAGAGACCCAGTACTTC. It translates to CASSFGIVGGQETQYF.

On this clonotype: No conserved phenylalanine or tryptophan ends this CDR3, so it is likely a read error. V and J are TRBV6-6 and TRBJ2-7, with D tentatively TRBD1 (6 bases). Germline-derived CDR1 and CDR2 are MNHNY and SVGAGI (reference sequence). V lost 2 bases to trimming and J lost 10 bases, with 24 bases between them. The CDR3 is made up of 16 amino acids. Written as DNA, the CDR3 is TGTGCCAGCAGTTACCCGGGCAGGGGATTCACCTACGTACAGTACCTC. Translating gives CASSYPGRGFTYVQYL.

Points on this clonotype: Here the CDR3 omits its conserved ending phenylalanine or tryptophan, so a read error is the likely source. The rearrangement uses TRBV6-6 and TRBJ2-3; 11 bases are a match to TRBD2. Germline assignment: CDR1 MNHNY and CDR2 SVGAGI (reference sequence). This CDR3 has 19 residues. The V gene end was trimmed by 7 bases and the J gene end by 6 bases; junction bases not matched to a gene: 21. The CDR3 bases are TGTGCCAGCATTCAAAACCCCCTACCTAGCGGGAGGTCTCCTGATACGCAGTATTTA. Encoded protein: CASIQNPLPSGRSPDTQYL.

This clonotype was seen a few times. CDR3: CASSPGTGGFRNNEQFF. The CDR3 DNA reads TGTGCCAGCAGCCCCGGGACAGGGGGCTTTCGGAACAATGAGCAGTTCTTC. This chain links TRBV5-4 with TRBJ2-1, with 12 bases that match TRBD1. The CDR3 runs 17 residues. V lost 4 bases, J lost 5 bases, and 10 bases stayed unmatched. Germline CDR1 and CDR2: SGHNT and YYREEE (reference sequence).

This clonotype has at least ten counts. The chain employs TRBV6-2 or TRBV6-3 and TRBJ2-3; D perhaps matches TRBD2 (5 bases). Germline CDR1 and CDR2: MNHEY and SVGEGT. V gave up 7 bases and J gave up 1 base, with 12 bases separating them. The CDR3 length is 14 residues. Here the CDR3 DNA reads TGTGCCAGCACCCCTGTGGGAGGCACAGATACGCAGTATTTT. Its translation: CASTPVGGTDTQYF.

The chain combines TRBV11-3 with TRBJ2-1; D remains unclear. The J call is doubtful: the DNA matches TRBJ2-7 better. CDR3 size: 13 residues. Germline CDR1 SGHNT, CDR2 YENEEA. Written as DNA, the CDR3 is TGTGCCAGCACCATAAAGAATGAGGATGAGCAGTACTTC. It translates to CASTIKNEDEQYF.

This clonotype has at least ten counts. V usage is TRBV6-6 and J usage is TRBJ2-7, with D perhaps matching TRBD1 (6 bases). V was cut by 4 bases and J by 6 bases, with 10 bases left in between. The CDR3 runs to 12 residues. The germline gives CDR1 MNHNY, CDR2 SVGAGI (reference sequence). Here the CDR3 reads CASSLTGSEQYV. CDR3 in DNA: TGTGCCAGCAGTTTGACAGGTTCCGAGCAGTACGTC.

Ten or more counts support this clonotype. J is TRBJ1-1 and V is TRBV6-6; D remains ambiguous. Trimming removed 2 bases from V and 0 bases from J, with 7 bases in between. Germline V gene data show CDR1 as MNHNY and CDR2 as SVGAGI (reference sequence). The CDR3 has 14 residues. The CDR3 region has the DNA TGTGCCAGCAGTTACGTGGGGATGAACACTGAAGCTTTCTTT. Amino acids: CASSYVGMNTEAFF.

This chain links TRBV4-1 with TRBJ1-6; possible D gene TRBD1, 5 bases. The CDR3 runs 18 residues. The V end was cut by 0 bases, the J end by 6 bases, with 18 bases between. Germline CDR1 and CDR2: MGHRA and YSYEKL. CDR3 protein: CASSQERGNQGSNSPLHF. The CDR3 region has the DNA TGCGCCAGCAGCCAAGAAAGGGGTAACCAGGGAAGTAATTCACCCCTCCACTTT.

The chain is built from TRBV11-2 and TRBJ2-1; 7 positions match TRBD2. Germline V lookup: CDR1 SGHAT, CDR2 FQNNGV. V was pared by 5 bases and J by 15 bases, with 10 bases of the junction left unmatched. The CDR3 consists of 12 residues. The CDR3 sequence: CASSKTRTRLFF. The CDR3 bases are TGTGCCAGCAGCAAGACCAGGACTAGGTTGTTCTTC.

The CDR3 bases are TGTGCCAGCAGTTACGATCGGGGGAACACTGAAGCTTTCTTT. It yields the protein CASSYDRGNTEAFF. The chain employs TRBV6-2 or TRBV6-3 and TRBJ1-1; D not resolved. Trimming removed 2 bases from V and 1 base from J, with 8 bases in between. This CDR3 region has 14 residues. The V gene's germline CDR1 is MNHEY and CDR2 SVGEGT.

About this clonotype itself: A read error is likely, as this CDR3 ends without the conserved phenylalanine or tryptophan. It is unclear where the CDR3 begins or ends on the DNA, so no DNA is shown, and the CDR3 is as TCRdb lists it. This rearrangement joins TRBV11-2 to TRBJ2-5; TRBD1 is taken as the D call from the table, unchecked against the DNA. The CDR3 spans 12 residues, counting both ends. The germline gives CDR1 SGHAT, CDR2 FQNNGV. CDR3 region: CASSITGTQEYV.

In regard to this clonotype: The CDR3 end shows no conserved phenylalanine or tryptophan, and so a read error is likely. The rearrangement uses TRBV11-2 and TRBJ2-7; weak D call: TRBD2 (6 bases). This CDR3 is built from 12 residues. Germline CDR1 and CDR2: SGHAT and FQNNGV. For the CDR3, the DNA is TGTGCCAGCAGATTAGATGGAGGGCTGCAGTACCTC. This translates into CASRLDGGLQYL.

In this sample, this clonotype turned up once. One junction end disagrees with the germline gene, perhaps due to a read error. V and J are TRBV11-3 and TRBJ2-1; D may be TRBD2 (5 bases). CDR1 is SGHNT, CDR2 YENEEA, per germline. The CDR3 extends over 14 amino acids. The CDR3, as DNA: TGTGCCAGCAGCTCGAGAGGGTCCTGGGATGAGCTGTTCTTC. Protein sequence: CASSSRGSWDELFF.

This clonotype showed up just once. This is likely a read error, given that the CDR3 carries no conserved phenylalanine or tryptophan at its end. The chain is built from TRBV11-2 and TRBJ1-1; no reliable D call. Germline CDR1 reads SGHAT; CDR2 reads FQNNGV. Trimming removed 0 bases at V and 5 bases at J, with 10 bases between. The CDR3 covers 14 residues. CDR3 nucleotide sequence: TGTGCCAGCAGCTTAGAGGGGATTCAGACTGAAGCTTTCTTA. Its translation is CASSLEGIQTEAFL.

Concerning this clonotype: This may be a read error, as it is one base from a much larger clone. The chain is built from TRBV12-3 or TRBV12-4 and TRBJ2-5, with D maybe TRBD1 (6 bases). The CDR3 is 14 amino acids. Trimming took off 2 bases at V and 6 bases at J, with 13 bases between the two ends. In nucleotides, the CDR3 is TGTGCCAGCAGTTTAAAAAGGACAGAAAAGACCCAGTACTTC. As protein: CASSLKRTEKTQYF.

This clonotype has ten or more counts. V gene TRBV4-1 combines with J gene TRBJ2-1, with TRBD2 matching 9 bases. The CDR3 runs to 16 residues. V gave up 3 bases and J gave up 5 bases; unmatched junction bases: 8. Per germline, CDR1 MGHRA and CDR2 YSYEKL. The CDR3 loop is CASSQEIAGAHNEQFF. As DNA, the CDR3 is TGCGCCAGCAGCCAGGAAATAGCGGGAGCTCACAATGAGCAGTTCTTC.

Concerning this clonotype: In this CDR3 the conserved last residue, phenylalanine or tryptophan, is missing, so a read error is likely. This chain links TRBV5-1 with TRBJ2-2, with 16 positions matching TRBD2. Germline trimming cut 7 bases from V and 5 bases from J; bases unmatched to any gene: 11. CDR1 is SGHRS and CDR2 is YFSETQ in the germline V gene. The CDR3 loop spans 18 amino acids. In DNA form, the CDR3 reads TGCGCCAGCTGCGGGACTAGCGGGAGGGCCATCGGGACCGGGGAGCTGTTTCTT. It codes for CASCGTSGRAIGTGELFL.

This clonotype was detected a few times. The chain joins TRBV20-1 to TRBJ2-1; 9 bases map to TRBD2. Germline values: CDR1 DFQATT, CDR2 SNEGSKA (reference sequence). Germline trimming cut 0 bases from V and 3 bases from J; bases unmatched to any gene: 12. The CDR3 contains 18 residues. The CDR3 DNA reads TGCAGTGCTAGAGAGAGGTTTGGGGCTAGCGGGATCTACAATGAGCAGTTCTTC. Its protein is CSARERFGASGIYNEQFF.

The chain carries TRBV11-2 and TRBJ2-1; D unresolved. The CDR3 contains 13 residues. Germline V gene sequence: CDR1 SGHAT, CDR2 FQNNGV. V lost 6 bases and J 5 bases, leaving 11 bases between the germline ends. The CDR3 loop reads CASSFVPDNEQFF. The CDR3 DNA follows: TGTGCCAGCAGTTTCGTGCCCGACAATGAGCAGTTCTTC.

This clonotype came up a few times. The chain is built from TRBV5-6 and TRBJ1-2; a weak D match, TRBD1 (6 bases). Germline CDR1 is SGHDT and CDR2 is YYEEEE. The V end was cut by 4 bases, the J end by 2 bases, with 15 bases between. The length of the CDR3 is 15 residues. In nucleotides, the CDR3 is TGTGCCAGCAGCAGGGAGACAGGTGCAAACTATGGCTACACCTTC. It encodes CASSRETGANYGYTF.

Details on this clonotype: A clone one base away is much larger, so this may be a read error. The chain recombines TRBV20-1 with TRBJ1-2; perhaps TRBD1 as D (6 bases). The length of the CDR3 is 12 residues. Germline V lookup: CDR1 DFQATT, CDR2 SNEGSKA (reference sequence). The chain's CDR3 is CSPFRGTYCYTF. CDR3 DNA: TGCAGTCCTTTTAGGGGGACCTATTGCTACACCTTC.